The 27 T cell receptor beta chains reported below all come from one sample, sequenced in a study of technical replicates of blood from a few donors. Clones were sequenced by immunoSEQ multiplex PCR, and TCRdb holds only the in-frame ones, with some missing. In the table there are 15,000 to 20,000 clones, around 87% of which are singletons. The sample was PBMCs. The receptor set was obtained from a human donor in good health.

The chain carries TRBV6-4 and TRBJ2-7; 8 bases are shared with TRBD1. CDR1 MRHNA and CDR2 SNTAGT come from the germline V gene. Trimming cost V 4 bases and J 5 bases; bases outside gene matches: 7. CDR3 length: 14 amino acids. CDR3 in amino acids: CASSVQGDSDEQYF. CDR3 bases: TGTGCCAGCAGTGTACAGGGGGATAGCGACGAGCAGTACTTC.

The count of this clone is one. The V and J genes are TRBV10-1 and TRBJ2-7; D is possibly TRBD1 (5 bases). This CDR3 has 14 residues. The V end lost 2 bases, the J end lost 6 bases, and 14 bases lay between the germline ends. In germline, CDR1 is WNHNN, CDR2 SYGVQD (reference sequence). CDR3: CASSEGREVGEQYF. The CDR3 DNA reads as TGCGCCAGCAGTGAGGGCAGGGAAGTGGGCGAGCAGTACTTC.

The V and J genes are TRBV5-1 and TRBJ2-2, with 8 positions matching TRBD1. The CDR3 length is 14 residues. From germline, CDR1 is SGHRS and CDR2 YFSETQ. V was pared by 5 bases and J by 6 bases, with 6 bases of the junction left unmatched. CDR3 DNA: TGCGCCAGCAGGCCAGGGGGCGGCCCCGGGGAGCTGTTTTTT. It is translated as CASRPGGGPGELFF.

This chain connects TRBV5-1 to TRBJ1-4, with 7 bases matching TRBD1. The CDR3 sequence is 18 residues long. The junction had 12 bases not matched to a gene; V was cut back by 0 bases and J by 4 bases. Germline V CDR1 and CDR2: SGHRS, YFSETQ. CDR3 sequence reads: CASSLGSTGQTLNEKLFF. In DNA, the CDR3 is TGCGCCAGCAGCTTGGGATCGACAGGGCAAACCCTTAATGAAAAACTGTTTTTT.

The rearrangement links TRBV19 to TRBJ1-4; 7 bases are shared with TRBD1. The CDR3 runs to 15 residues. V lost 4 bases, J lost 8 bases, and 10 bases stayed unmatched. Germline CDR1 reads LNHDA; CDR2 reads SQIVND (reference sequence). CDR3 sequence: CASSTTITGVEKLFF. The CDR3 nucleotides read TGTGCCAGTAGTACTACAATCACAGGGGTGGAAAAACTGTTTTTT.

The chain is built from TRBV2 and TRBJ2-5, with 7 bases lining up with TRBD1. The CDR3 spans 13 residues. The ends lost 6 bases at V and 3 bases at J; junction bases unmatched: 4. Germline assignment: CDR1 SNHLY and CDR2 FYNNEI. CDR3 loop: CASRFTGEETQYF. The DNA of the CDR3 is TGTGCCAGCAGGTTCACAGGGGAAGAGACCCAGTACTTC. Variable domain in full (rest from reference TRBV2 and TRBJ2-5): EPEVTQTPSHQVTQMGQEVILRCVPISNHLYFYWYRQILGQKVEFLVSFYNNEISEKSEIFDDQFSVERPDGSNFTLKIRSTKLEDSAMYFCASRFTGEETQYFGPGTRLLVL.

The chain couples TRBV5-1 to TRBJ2-5, with D tentatively TRBD2 (6 bases). With 0 bases removed from V and 7 bases from J, the gap between germline ends came to 22 bases. CDR3 length: 17 amino acids. CDR1 and CDR2 from the germline V gene are SGHRS and YFSETQ. This CDR3 reads CASSLAASRGTVRTQYF. In DNA form, the CDR3 reads TGCGCCAGCAGCTTGGCCGCCTCGCGCGGGACCGTAAGGACCCAGTACTTC.

The J gene is TRBJ2-3, the V gene TRBV7-3; 7 bases fit TRBD1. Trimming took 1 base from V and 1 from J; bases not matched to a gene: 5. The germline gives CDR1 SGHTA, CDR2 FQGTGA. The CDR3 is 16 residues long. This CDR3 reads CASSLSQGVGTDTQYF. The CDR3 bases are TGTGCCAGCAGCTTAAGTCAGGGGGTGGGCACAGATACGCAGTATTTT.

By share, this clone ranks as medium-sized. The rearrangement joins TRBV6-5 to TRBJ2-7; 10 bases are shared with TRBD2. The trim removed 8 bases at V and 6 bases at J, leaving 10 bases unmatched. This CDR3 comprises 14 residues. Germline V gene sequence: CDR1 MNHEY, CDR2 SVGAGI. Here the CDR3 DNA reads TGTGCCAGCGGACATAGCGGGGGGCTCGGCGAGCAGTACTTC. The encoded protein is CASGHSGGLGEQYF.

The sample holds one count of this clone. V usage is TRBV18 and J usage is TRBJ1-1; weak D call: TRBD1 (5 bases). V was clipped by 2 bases and J by 4 bases, with 14 bases between them. CDR1 and CDR2 (germline): KGHSH, LQKENI. There are 15 residues in the CDR3. This CDR3 is CASSPGAGGVTEAFF. DNA for the CDR3: TGTGCCAGCTCACCAGGGGCAGGCGGCGTCACTGAAGCTTTCTTT.

This chain joins TRBV27 and TRBJ1-5; D remains ambiguous. This CDR3 is 14 amino acids long. With 5 bases removed from V and 6 bases from J, the gap between germline ends came to 14 bases. Germline V gene data show CDR1 as MNHEY and CDR2 as SMNVEV (reference sequence). The CDR3 nucleotides are TGTGCCAGCAGTCCTCTTCCTATCGTTCAGCCCCAGCATTTT. Protein: CASSPLPIVQPQHF.

This chain joins TRBV7-9 and TRBJ2-3; 8 nucleotides agree with TRBD2. This CDR3 is built from 18 residues. Looked up from germline, CDR1 is SEHNR and CDR2 is FQNEAQ (reference sequence). V lost 4 bases, J lost 3 bases, and 15 bases stayed unmatched. This chain's CDR3 is CASSSELRIAGSTDTQYF. In nucleotides, the CDR3 is TGTGCCAGCAGCTCCGAGCTAAGGATAGCGGGAAGTACAGATACGCAGTATTTT.

The rearrangement uses TRBV28 and TRBJ1-2; D uncertain. The germline V and J ends were trimmed by 1 base and 8 bases, with 14 bases remaining between them. The CDR3 is 14 amino acids. Germline V gene data show CDR1 as MDHEN and CDR2 as SYDVKM. This CDR3 reads CASSLLQYDGGYTF. For the CDR3, the DNA is TGTGCCAGCAGTTTATTACAGTACGACGGCGGCTACACCTTC.

This rearrangement joins TRBV28 to TRBJ2-1; 12 bases map to TRBD2. This CDR3 is built from 14 residues. Germline V gene sequence: CDR1 MDHEN, CDR2 SYDVKM. V trimming: 8 bases; J trimming: 7 bases; junction bases outside the gene matches: 6. CDR3 coding DNA: TGTGCCAGCGTGGGACTAGCGGGCGTAAATGAGCAGTTCTTC. It translates to CASVGLAGVNEQFF.

The chain carries TRBV6-5 and TRBJ2-1, with D maybe TRBD2 (6 bases). Germline loops: CDR1 MNHEY, CDR2 SVGAGI. The V end lost 0 bases, the J end lost 7 bases, and 16 bases lay between the germline ends. This CDR3 is 16 amino acids long. In nucleotides, the CDR3 is TGTGCCAGCAGTTACTCCGGGGGTCTAATGAGGAATGAGCAGTTCTTC. Its translation: CASSYSGGLMRNEQFF.

The J gene is TRBJ2-5, the V gene TRBV6-1; TRBD2 agrees at 9 bases. V shed 7 bases and J 5 bases; nucleotides not matched to a gene: 5. The CDR3 totals 13 residues. The germline V gene encodes CDR1 MNHNS and CDR2 SASEGT. The CDR3, as DNA: TGTGCCAGCAATCGCGGGGGGGTCGAGACCCAGTACTTC. This encodes CASNRGGVETQYF.

The genes are TRBV2 and TRBJ2-5; 8 bases are a match to TRBD1. The CDR3 is 14 amino acids. CDR1 SNHLY and CDR2 FYNNEI come from the germline V gene. Trimming removed 7 bases from V and 1 base from J; junction bases left unmatched: 5. The CDR3 loop reads CASTPDRGQETQYF. CDR3 bases: TGTGCCAGCACTCCCGACAGGGGCCAAGAGACCCAGTACTTC.

The J gene is TRBJ2-1, the V gene TRBV5-1; a weak D match, TRBD2 (5 bases). CDR1 and CDR2 (germline): SGHRS, YFSETQ. This CDR3 spans 12 amino acids. V was cut by 5 bases and J by 8 bases, with 11 bases left in between. CDR3 sequence reads: CASRASSHEQFF. In nucleotides, the CDR3 is TGCGCCAGCAGGGCTAGCTCCCATGAGCAGTTCTTC.

The chain couples TRBV28 to TRBJ1-4; perhaps TRBD1 as D (5 bases). The CDR3 length is 15 residues. The V end lost 2 bases, the J end lost 5 bases, and 12 bases lay between the germline ends. Germline CDR1 is MDHEN and CDR2 is SYDVKM. The DNA of the CDR3 is TGTGCCAGCAGTTTACCCCGGGGGGGGAATGAAAAACTGTTTTTT. It yields the protein CASSLPRGGNEKLFF.

This chain joins TRBV9 and TRBJ2-2; D possibly corresponds to TRBD2 (7 bases). V was cut by 2 bases and J by 4 bases, with 15 bases left in between. CDR1 SGDLS and CDR2 YYNGEE come from the germline V gene. The CDR3 is 16 residues long. For the CDR3, the DNA is TGTGCCAGCAGCGTCGGGGCGGGGGCGGCCACCGGGGAGCTGTTTTTT. The encoded protein is CASSVGAGAATGELFF. The variable domain in full, completed from reference TRBV9 and TRBJ2-2, reads DSGVTQTPKHLITATGQRVTLRCSPRSGDLSVYWYQQSLDQGLQFLIQYYNGEERAKGNILERFSAQQFPDLHSELNLSSLELGDSALYFCASSVGAGAATGELFFGEGSRLTVL.

The rearrangement joins TRBV27 to TRBJ2-1, with D possibly TRBD2 on 5 matching bases. Looked up from germline, CDR1 is MNHEY and CDR2 is SMNVEV (reference sequence). V was cut by 5 bases and J by 12 bases, with 14 bases left in between. The CDR3 is 12 amino acids. The chain's CDR3 is CASSPGSRVQFF. In DNA, the CDR3 is TGTGCCAGCAGTCCGGGCTCGCGGGTGCAGTTCTTC.

The V call is TRBV7-2, the J call TRBJ1-1, with 8 bases lining up with TRBD1. Unmatched junction bases numbered 3, after V lost 0 bases and J lost 3 bases. This CDR3 contains 15 residues. Germline CDR1 is SGHTA and CDR2 is FQGNSA. CDR3 in DNA: TGTGCCAGCAGCTTAGCACCAGGGGGCTACACTGAAGCTTTCTTT. Its translation: CASSLAPGGYTEAFF.

V and J are TRBV4-1 and TRBJ2-5; 7 bases are a match to TRBD2. The CDR3 sequence is 17 residues long. Germline loops: CDR1 MGHRA, CDR2 YSYEKL. Trimming cost V 4 bases and J 4 bases; bases outside gene matches: 15. Here the CDR3 reads CASSRGPVGTTGETQYF. Here the CDR3 DNA reads TGCGCCAGCAGCCGAGGACCGGTGGGGACTACGGGAGAGACCCAGTACTTC.

V gene TRBV5-1 combines with J gene TRBJ1-1, with a tentative D call TRBD1 (5 bases). Germline CDR1 SGHRS, CDR2 YFSETQ. V lost 1 base to trimming and J lost 4 bases, with 11 bases between them. The CDR3 length is 14 residues. CDR3 sequence (DNA): TGCGCCAGCAGCTTGCGAGGGACTGGCACTGAAGCTTTCTTT. Encoded protein: CASSLRGTGTEAFF.

This sequence joins TRBV5-1 and TRBJ2-2; TRBD1 agrees at 9 bases. CDR1 SGHRS and CDR2 YFSETQ come from the germline V gene. The CDR3 contains 16 residues. V lost 0 bases and J lost 7; bases outside the gene matches: 7. CDR3 coding DNA: TGCGCCAGCAGCTTGGGACCGGGACAGGGAGGCGGGGAGCTGTTTTTT. Translation: CASSLGPGQGGGELFF. Supplemented by reference TRBV5-1 and TRBJ2-2, the full variable domain reads KAGVTQTPRYLIKTRGQQVTLSCSPISGHRSVSWYQQTPGQGLQFLFEYFSETQRNKGNFPGRFSGRQFSNSRSEMNVSTLELGDSALYLCASSLGPGQGGGELFFGEGSRLTVL.

As regards this clone: The same CDR3 also results from other DNA sequences found in this sample. J is TRBJ2-3 and V is TRBV2, with 7 bases aligning to TRBD1. V shed 3 bases and J 10 bases; nucleotides not matched to a gene: 7. The CDR3 consists of 13 residues. Per germline, CDR1 SNHLY and CDR2 FYNNEI. This CDR3 is CASSELGQGAQYF. The DNA of the CDR3 is TGTGCCAGCAGTGAGCTCGGGCAGGGGGCGCAGTATTTT.

The sample holds one count of this clone. The chain carries TRBV15 and TRBJ2-4, with TRBD2 identical over 7 bases. This CDR3 contains 15 residues. The J segment lost 8 bases and the V segment lost 2 bases, leaving 9 bases of the junction unmatched. Germline lookup yields CDR1 LNHNV and CDR2 YYDKDF (reference sequence). CDR3 nucleotides: TGTGCCACCAGCAGATTGGAGAAGGGGAGGGACATTCAGTACTTC. Translating it yields CATSRLEKGRDIQYF.